These 15 T cell receptor beta chains share one sample of origin, sequenced in a study of early T cells in non-severe SARS-CoV-2 infection. Via MiXCR, TCRdb re-called the 5' RACE reads, giving one row per CDR3 protein. Of roughly 110,000 distinct CDR3 sequences listed, around 10% are singletons. Sequenced material: whole blood. The source is an adult who was a healthcare worker with PCR-confirmed SARS-CoV-2 infection or an uninfected control (not recorded which).

Ten or more counts support this clonotype. This chain connects TRBV29-1 to TRBJ1-3; no firm D call. This CDR3 comprises 12 residues. Germline V gene sequence: CDR1 SQVTM, CDR2 ANQGSEA. The ends were cut back, 6 bases at V and 0 bases at J, with 6 bases in the middle. The chain's CDR3 is CSVRRSGNTIYF. For the CDR3, the DNA is TGCAGCGTCCGACGCTCTGGAAACACCATATATTTT. Full variable domain (missing parts from reference TRBV29-1 and TRBJ1-3): SAVISQKPSRDICQRGTSLTIQCQVDSQVTMMFWYRQQPGQSLTLIATANQGSEATYESGFVIDKFPISRPNLTFSTLTVSNMSPEDSSIYLCSVRRSGNTIYFGEGSWLTVV.

The chain employs TRBV28 and TRBJ2-7; possibly TRBD2 for D (5 bases). CDR1 and CDR2 from the germline V gene are MDHEN and SYDVKM. The CDR3 has 14 amino acids. The germline V and J ends were trimmed by 5 bases and 3 bases, with 14 bases remaining between them. CDR3 region: CASSPHMRDYEQYF. The CDR3 DNA reads TGTGCCAGCAGTCCTCACATGAGGGACTACGAGCAGTACTTC.

This clonotype was picked up many times. This chain joins TRBV27 and TRBJ2-7, with 14 positions matching TRBD2. The ends lost 3 bases at V and 1 base at J; junction bases unmatched: 5. Germline CDR1 is MNHEY and CDR2 is SMNVEV (reference sequence). The CDR3 is made up of 17 amino acids. The CDR3 spells CASSLRLAGGRSYEQYF. The CDR3, as DNA: TGTGCCAGCAGTTTGAGACTAGCGGGAGGGAGGTCCTACGAGCAGTACTTC.

The chain couples TRBV6-1 to TRBJ2-5, with D hard to call. The CDR3 covers 11 residues. V lost 7 bases and J 1 base, leaving 4 bases between the germline ends. Germline values: CDR1 MNHNS, CDR2 SASEGT. CDR3 DNA sequence: TGTGCCAGCACAGGCCAAGAGACCCAGTACTTC. As protein: CASTGQETQYF.

The CDR3 region has the DNA TGCGCCAGCACACGAAGCCCCGCAGGTGGGGGCTCTGGGGCCAACGTCCTGACTTTC. It encodes CASTRSPAGGGSGANVLTF. This chain uses TRBV4-1 with TRBJ2-6; TRBD1 or TRBD2 may be the D gene (5 bases each). V was clipped by 7 bases and J by 0 bases, with 22 bases between them. The CDR3 consists of 19 residues. Looked up from germline, CDR1 is MGHRA and CDR2 is YSYEKL.

The chain is built from TRBV18 and TRBJ2-2; no definite D call. The CDR3 spans 13 residues. V dropped 4 bases and J dropped 2 bases, with 5 bases sitting between them. CDR1 and CDR2 (germline): KGHSH, LQKENI. CDR3 protein: CASSQPNTGELFF. The CDR3 region has the DNA TGTGCCAGCTCACAACCCAACACCGGGGAGCTGTTTTTT. Together with reference TRBV18 and TRBJ2-2, the CDR3 gives the full variable domain: NAGVMQNPRHLVRRRGQEARLRCSPMKGHSHVYWYRQLPEEGLKFMVYLQKENIIDESGMPKERFSAEFPKEGPSILRIQQVVRGDSAAYFCASSQPNTGELFFGEGSRLTVL.

V usage is TRBV5-1 and J usage is TRBJ2-3; 8 bases match TRBD2. The CDR3 spans 15 residues. Per the germline V gene, CDR1 is SGHRS and CDR2 is YFSETQ. V was clipped by 5 bases and J by 2 bases; unmatched bases: 7. CDR3 sequence reads: CASSPGLGATDTQYF. The CDR3 nucleotides are TGCGCCAGCAGTCCGGGACTAGGGGCCACAGATACGCAGTATTTT.

This clonotype showed up many times. The J gene is TRBJ1-5, the V gene TRBV6-6; 8 nucleotides line up with TRBD1. V dropped 2 bases and J dropped 7; count of bases not matched to a gene: 4. Germline V CDR1 and CDR2: MNHNY, SVGAGI (reference sequence). This CDR3 contains 14 residues. In DNA form, the CDR3 reads TGTGCCAGCAGTTACCAGGGGGCAGGGCAGCCCCAGCATTTT. Its translation: CASSYQGAGQPQHF.

This clonotype occurred a few times. The chain recombines TRBV6-6 with TRBJ2-1; perhaps TRBD1 as D (6 bases). V was cut by 7 bases and J by 2 bases, with 18 bases left in between. There are 16 residues in the CDR3. The germline gives CDR1 MNHNY, CDR2 SVGAGI (reference sequence). The CDR3 sequence is CASIHGQGTPYNEQFF. Written as DNA, the CDR3 is TGTGCCAGCATTCACGGGCAGGGGACCCCCTACAATGAGCAGTTCTTC.

This clonotype was seen a handful of times. The chain employs TRBV29-1 and TRBJ1-2; a possible D gene is TRBD1 (5 bases). This CDR3 is 13 amino acids long. From germline, CDR1 is SQVTM and CDR2 ANQGSEA. V lost 4 bases to trimming and J lost 5 bases, with 14 bases between them. This CDR3 is CSVGSGTDYGYTF. CDR3 nucleotides: TGCAGCGTTGGGTCCGGGACGGATTATGGCTACACCTTC.

V is TRBV12-3 or TRBV12-4 and J is TRBJ1-6, with TRBD1 matching 8 bases. This CDR3 is built from 14 residues. With 8 bases clipped from V and 7 bases from J, the junction kept 7 bases outside the gene matches. As DNA, the CDR3 is TGTGCCAGCGGCGACAGGGGTCACAATTCACCCCTCCACTTT. This sequence encodes CASGDRGHNSPLHF.

This clonotype has a count of ten or more. V and J are TRBV15 and TRBJ2-7; D unresolved. V lost 7 bases and J 6 bases, leaving 4 bases between the germline ends. The V gene's germline CDR1 is LNHNV and CDR2 YYDKDF (reference sequence). The CDR3 has 9 residues. As DNA, the CDR3 is TGTGCCACCATAGGCGAGCAGTACTTC. Translation: CATIGEQYF.

This clonotype was observed a handful of times. The junction departs from germline at one end; a sequencing error may be responsible. The CDR3 DNA reads TGTGCCTGGAGTCTCGCATCGAAGACCGGGGAGCTGTTTTTT. It encodes CAWSLASKTGELFF. The V call is TRBV30, the J call TRBJ2-2, with D unclear. Germline V lookup: CDR1 GTSNPN, CDR2 SVGIG (reference sequence). This CDR3 has 14 amino acids.

This clonotype was observed a handful of times. The CDR3 coding sequence is TGTGCCAGCAAACAGGGAAGCCCTAAGGCCATTCAGTACTTC. This codes for CASKQGSPKAIQYF. This chain connects TRBV2 to TRBJ2-4; a weak D match, TRBD1 (6 bases). From germline, CDR1 is SNHLY and CDR2 FYNNEI. The CDR3 sequence is 14 residues long. The V and J ends lost 7 bases and 9 bases respectively, with 19 bases between them.

This clonotype was seen more than once but under ten times. The chain employs TRBV15 and TRBJ2-2; TRBD2 matches 8 bases. Germline values: CDR1 LNHNV, CDR2 YYDKDF (reference sequence). This CDR3 region has 16 residues. Unmatched junction bases numbered 3, after V lost 2 bases and J lost 1 base. CDR3 nucleotide sequence: TGTGCCACCAGCAGACCAACTAGCGGGAACACCGGGGAGCTGTTTTTT. Its protein is CATSRPTSGNTGELFF.